This TCR beta chain was observed in a study of T-cell reconstitution after alpha-beta-depleted transplantation in children. Study outcomes and limitations: Fresh T-cell production supplied most of the T-cell counts and diversity seen one year after transplant.

The CDR3 contains 17 residues. Per the germline V gene, CDR1 is LNHNV and CDR2 is YYDKDF (reference sequence). V dropped 1 base and J dropped 3; count of bases not matched to a gene: 2. This clonotype was counted many times. Antigen: not known. Unique molecular identifiers were used to barcode this TCRbeta library. TCRdb independently ran MiXCR on the PCR reads; one entry per CDR3 protein. Among fewer than 350,000 distinct CDR3 sequences listed, 6% to 10% were seen once. The sample here was peripheral blood, taken 360 days after TCRalphabeta/CD19-depleted stem cell transplant. This sequence was found in a female patient aged 2-9 years who had a stem cell transplant for Fanconi anemia, so the T cells may come from the graft donor. This chain uses TRBV15 with TRBJ2-2, with 13 bases that match TRBD2. CDR3: CATSRGTSGGYTGELFF. The DNA of the CDR3 is TGTGCCACCAGCAGAGGGACTAGCGGGGGATACACCGGGGAGCTGTTTTTT.